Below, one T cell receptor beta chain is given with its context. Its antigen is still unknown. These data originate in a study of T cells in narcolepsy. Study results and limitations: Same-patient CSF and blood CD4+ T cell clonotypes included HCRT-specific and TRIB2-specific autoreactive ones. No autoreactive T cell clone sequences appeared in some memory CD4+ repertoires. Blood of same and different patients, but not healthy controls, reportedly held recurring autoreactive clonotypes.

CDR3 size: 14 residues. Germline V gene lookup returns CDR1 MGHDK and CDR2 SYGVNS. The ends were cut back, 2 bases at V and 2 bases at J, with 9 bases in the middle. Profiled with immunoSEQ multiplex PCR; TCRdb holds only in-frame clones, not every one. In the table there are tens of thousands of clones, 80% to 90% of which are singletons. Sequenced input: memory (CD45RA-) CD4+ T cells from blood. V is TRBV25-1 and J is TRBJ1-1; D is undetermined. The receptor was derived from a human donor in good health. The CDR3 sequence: CASSEQTGNTEAFF. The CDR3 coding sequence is TGTGCCAGCAGTGAACAGACTGGAAACACTGAAGCTTTCTTT.